This T cell receptor (beta chain) came from a study of human T cells and chemical hapten exposure. Looking at the study overall: Yields of TCR per sample differed, chiefly owing to small differences in pooled library volume.

On this clonotype: Its target is unknown.

Germline V lookup: CDR1 MGHRA, CDR2 YSYEKL. V lost 0 bases and J lost 11; bases outside the gene matches: 6. This CDR3 comprises 15 residues. Whole blood that had not been fractionated was the source of extracted total RNA. The library gave individual cDNA molecules unique molecular identifiers. In the original analysis: The median was around 89,000 TCRs per sample, ranging roughly 23,224 to 690,600. TCRdb called the reads again in MiXCR, with one record for every CDR3 protein. In this record, the V and J calls reflect TCRdb's handling and not the investigators' own analysis. Of about 120,000 distinct CDR3 sequences in the sample, over 7.5% were seen once. The study, taken as a whole, reports: TCRs above 1 in 1000 frequency stayed constant with DPC sensitization.

Sequenced material: whole blood. This TCR was sampled from a human donor in good health. Some clones in this sample may be carry-over from other donors' samples. The chain employs TRBV4-1 and TRBJ2-1; 11 nucleotides agree with TRBD2. The CDR3 coding sequence is TGCGCCAGCAGCCAAGAGGAGACTAGCGGGACCCAGCAGTTCTTC. Its translation is CASSQEETSGTQQFF.